The present TCR beta chain was sequenced within a study of radiotherapy plus CTLA-4 blockade in lung cancer. The CDR3 runs 11 residues. Per the germline V gene, CDR1 is GTSNPN and CDR2 is SVGIG (reference sequence). With 2 bases removed from V and 5 bases from J, the gap between germline ends came to 6 bases. Patients had chemo-refractory metastatic non-small-cell lung cancer and received focal radiation plus CTLA-4 blockade that used ipilimumab. Sequencing used immunoSEQ multiplex PCR; TCRdb keeps in-frame clones, though not all of them. The sample includes just over 14,000 clones, roughly 72% seen only once; the top ten take 46%.

The sample consisted of peripheral blood, taken from a patient treated with radiotherapy plus ipilimumab. This clonotype was obtained from a human donor with non-small cell lung cancer whose response to radiotherapy plus ipilimumab could not be evaluated. V gene TRBV30 combines with J gene TRBJ1-1, with TRBD1 as a possible D gene (6 bases). The CDR3 sequence is CAWSRGTEAFF. The CDR3 DNA reads as TGTGCCTGGAGTAGGGGGACTGAAGCTTTCTTT.